This entry lists 8 T cell receptor beta chains sequenced from one sample in a study of T cells in Graves' hyperthyroidism and ophthalmopathy. Regions amplified from RNA transcripts were the TCR beta CDR3 regions. TCR CDR3 underwent first-round RT-PCR with the HTBI primer set. TCRdb analysed the multiplex PCR reads with MiXCR anew, one entry per CDR3 protein. The table lists around 110,000 distinct CDR3 sequences, 16% of them singletons, with roughly 40% in the top ten. Sequenced input: blood. The receptors here all came from a woman aged 45-65 years with Graves' hyperthyroidism.

This clonotype was found many times. J is TRBJ1-2 and V is TRBV2, with D possibly matching TRBD1 (5 bases). This CDR3 comprises 12 residues. CDR1 SNHLY and CDR2 FYNNEI come from the germline V gene. The V end was cut by 9 bases, the J end by 2 bases, with 10 bases between. The CDR3 nucleotides read TGTGCCAGAGGGGAGGAGAACTATGGCTACACCTTC. This encodes CARGEENYGYTF. Based on the CDR3 plus reference TRBV2 and TRBJ1-2, the full variable domain is EPEVTQTPSHQVTQMGQEVILRCVPISNHLYFYWYRQILGQKVEFLVSFYNNEISEKSEIFDDQFSVERPDGSNFTLKIRSTKLEDSAMYFCARGEENYGYTFGSGTRLTVV.

This clonotype was counted many times. The chain has TRBV18 and TRBJ1-5, with D tentatively TRBD1 (6 bases). The V gene's germline CDR1 is KGHSH and CDR2 LQKENI. With 2 bases removed from V and 5 bases from J, the gap between germline ends came to 10 bases. This CDR3 spans 14 amino acids. The CDR3 sequence: CASSPGGGDQPQHF. CDR3 DNA sequence: TGTGCCAGCTCACCAGGGGGCGGTGATCAGCCCCAGCATTTT.

The rearrangement uses TRBV7-2 and TRBJ2-5, with 11 positions matching TRBD2. The CDR3 covers 18 residues. The V gene's germline CDR1 is SGHTA and CDR2 FQGNSA. Trimming at V came to 1 base and at J to 4 bases, leaving 11 bases not matched to a gene. The CDR3 spells CASSLEAGLAGGRETQYF. CDR3 in DNA: TGTGCCAGCAGCTTAGAGGCCGGGTTAGCGGGAGGGCGAGAGACCCAGTACTTC. Complete variable domain (other parts from reference TRBV7-2 and TRBJ2-5): GAGVSQSPSNKVTEKGKDVELRCDPISGHTALYWYRQSLGQGLEFLIYFQGNSAPDKSGLPSDRFSAERTGGSVSTLTIQRTQQEDSAVYLCASSLEAGLAGGRETQYFGPGTRLLVL.

This clonotype was recorded many times. CDR3 protein: CASRQGLGAPYEQYV. The CDR3 bases are TGTGCCAGCAGACAAGGACTAGGGGCCCCCTACGAGCAGTACGTC. This sequence joins TRBV5-5 and TRBJ2-7; the match to TRBD2 covers 7 bases. This CDR3 is built from 15 residues. Germline V gene data show CDR1 as SGHKS and CDR2 as YYEKEE (reference sequence). V was clipped by 5 bases and J by 2 bases; unmatched bases: 10.

There are many counts of this clonotype. The chain couples TRBV7-2 to TRBJ2-5, with 8 bases fitting TRBD2. Per the germline V gene, CDR1 is SGHTA and CDR2 is FQGNSA. CDR3 length: 14 amino acids. Trimming at V came to 2 bases and at J to 4 bases, leaving 3 bases not matched to a gene. In nucleotides, the CDR3 is TGTGCCAGCAGCTTAAGCGGGAGAGGAGAGACCCAGTACTTC. Amino acid sequence: CASSLSGRGETQYF.

The J gene is TRBJ2-5, the V gene TRBV20-1, with 8 positions matching TRBD1. V was clipped by 5 bases and J by 5 bases; unmatched bases: 13. There are 15 residues in the CDR3. Germline CDR1 reads DFQATT; CDR2 reads SNEGSKA (reference sequence). The CDR3 region is CSASPGQVSWETQYF. The CDR3 nucleotides read TGCAGTGCTTCTCCGGGACAGGTATCGTGGGAGACCCAGTACTTC.

This clonotype was observed at least ten times. J is TRBJ2-1 and V is TRBV11-2; 14 nucleotides align to TRBD2. This CDR3 region has 19 residues. Germline-derived CDR1 and CDR2 are SGHAT and FQNNGV. V trimming: 2 bases; J trimming: 2 bases; junction bases outside the gene matches: 8. The CDR3 here is CASSLYTGTSGSAYNEQFF. The DNA of the CDR3 is TGTGCCAGCAGCTTATACACCGGGACTAGCGGGAGTGCCTACAATGAGCAGTTCTTC.

This clonotype was counted at least ten times. The rearrangement uses TRBV29-1 and TRBJ1-3, with D hard to call. The CDR3 has 13 residues. Between the trimmed V and J ends, which lost 4 bases and 3 bases, there was a span of 10 bases. The germline CDR1 and CDR2 sequences are SQVTM and ANQGSEA. The CDR3 here is CSVVEGNGNTIYF. CDR3 nucleotide sequence: TGCAGCGTTGTTGAGGGAAATGGAAACACCATATATTTT. Looking up the rest from reference TRBV29-1 and TRBJ1-3 gives the full variable domain: SAVISQKPSRDICQRGTSLTIQCQVDSQVTMMFWYRQQPGQSLTLIATANQGSEATYESGFVIDKFPISRPNLTFSTLTVSNMSPEDSSIYLCSVVEGNGNTIYFGEGSWLTVV.